The 23 T cell receptor beta chains below were found in one sample sequenced in a study of cytomegalovirus exposure and HLA in healthy donors (TCRdb year 2017). Preparation of the library involved the immunoSEQ multiplex PCR assay. A mixture of 60 forward primers for TCR Vbeta segments and 13 reverse primers for TCR Jbeta segments was used in the multiplex PCR. The table comes from immuneACCESS by way of TCRdb, which keeps in-frame sequences with V and J called. Part of the clones is missing from these tables; in studies checked, under half for an unresolved V gene and the rest for unknown reasons. This sample holds roughly 170,000 clones; roughly 84% were observed only once. Roughly 1% of the sample is in the top ten clones. Sequenced input: PBMCs. The receptor set was obtained from a man aged 30 to 39 in good health and CMV-seronegative.

This chain joins TRBV19 and TRBJ1-1; 7 nucleotides match TRBD1. Germline trimming cut 4 bases from V and 1 base from J; bases unmatched to any gene: 6. This CDR3 is built from 15 residues. CDR1 is LNHDA, CDR2 SQIVND, per germline (reference sequence). CDR3 sequence reads: CASSTQGRGNTEAFF. Here the CDR3 DNA reads TGTGCCAGTAGTACACAGGGGCGGGGGAACACTGAAGCTTTCTTT.

Comment on this clone: The germline gene is not matched at one end of the junction; a read error may be the cause. V is TRBV7-9 and J is TRBJ1-3, with D perhaps matching TRBD1 (6 bases). The CDR3 loop spans 17 amino acids. Per the germline V gene, CDR1 is SEHNR and CDR2 is FQNEAQ (reference sequence). CDR3: CSSSLPTGTLPGNTIYF. CDR3 bases: TGTTCCAGCAGCTTACCAACCGGGACACTCCCTGGAAACACCATATATTTT. Variable domain in full (rest from reference TRBV7-9 and TRBJ1-3): DTGVSQNPRHKITKRGQNVTFRCDPISEHNRLYWYRQTLGQGPEFLTYFQNEAQLEKSRLLSDRFSAERPKGSFSTLEIQRTEQGDSAMYLCSSSLPTGTLPGNTIYFGEGSWLTVV.

The chain uses TRBV11-2 and TRBJ1-5, with a possible D match to TRBD1 (6 bases). The CDR3 totals 15 residues. Germline V gene lookup returns CDR1 SGHAT and CDR2 FQNNGV. V was shortened by 1 base and J by 7 bases, with 14 bases between the two germline ends. The chain's CDR3 is CASSLGSGDRQPQHF. The CDR3 nucleotides are TGTGCCAGCAGCTTAGGATCAGGGGACCGACAGCCCCAGCATTTT.

The J gene is TRBJ1-2, the V gene TRBV6-6, with D perhaps matching TRBD1 (5 bases). V lost 5 bases to trimming and J lost 2 bases, with 9 bases between them. The CDR3 spans 13 residues. CDR1 and CDR2 (germline): MNHNY, SVGAGI (reference sequence). The CDR3 protein is CASSAGRNYGYTF. The DNA for the CDR3 is TGTGCCAGCAGTGCAGGGAGGAACTATGGCTACACCTTC.

This chain connects TRBV28 to TRBJ2-1; 8 bases line up with TRBD2. Germline CDR1 is MDHEN and CDR2 is SYDVKM. The trim removed 8 bases at V and 0 bases at J, leaving 15 bases unmatched. This CDR3 contains 18 residues. CDR3 nucleotide sequence: TGTGCCAGCCCCCCCCCGGGGGGGCCAGTGAGCTCCTACAATGAGCAGTTCTTC. It translates to CASPPPGGPVSSYNEQFF.

The chain has TRBV5-1 and TRBJ2-7, with D perhaps matching TRBD1 (6 bases). From germline, CDR1 is SGHRS and CDR2 YFSETQ. Trimming cost V 4 bases and J 6 bases, with 20 bases left between them. CDR3 length: 15 amino acids. DNA of the CDR3: TGCGCCAGCAGCACGGAAGGGGGTCGCTTAGGCGAGCAGTACTTC. Translating gives CASSTEGGRLGEQYF.

The chain has TRBV11-2 and TRBJ1-1, with TRBD1 matching over 7 bases. With 6 bases clipped from V and 2 bases from J, the junction kept 3 bases outside the gene matches. CDR1 is SGHAT, CDR2 FQNNGV, per germline. This CDR3 contains 13 residues. The CDR3 reads CASSYRGNTEAFF. The CDR3 region has the DNA TGTGCCAGCAGTTACAGGGGCAACACTGAAGCTTTCTTT. Supplemented by reference TRBV11-2 and TRBJ1-1, the full variable domain reads EAGVAQSPRYKIIEKRQSVAFWCNPISGHATLYWYQQILGQGPKLLIQFQNNGVVDDSQLPKDRFSAERLKGVDSTLKIQPAKLEDSAVYLCASSYRGNTEAFFGQGTRLTVV.

Concerning this clone: The junction differs from germline at one of its ends, possibly a read error. Here the CDR3 reads CSSSSQGIGGYTF. The CDR3 DNA reads as TGTTCCAGCAGCTCACAGGGGATTGGCGGCTACACCTTC. The rearrangement links TRBV7-9 to TRBJ1-2, with 7 bases fitting TRBD1. The CDR3 runs 13 residues. From germline, CDR1 is SEHNR and CDR2 FQNEAQ (reference sequence).

This chain links TRBV6-6 with TRBJ2-1; TRBD2 aligns across 10 bases. The CDR3 totals 16 residues. Germline CDR1 MNHNY, CDR2 SVGAGI (reference sequence). V lost 7 bases, J lost 3 bases, and 9 bases stayed unmatched. The CDR3 protein is CASTSGRVIVYNEQFF. The DNA for the CDR3 is TGTGCCAGCACCAGCGGGAGGGTAATTGTCTACAATGAGCAGTTCTTC.

CDR3 coding DNA: TGTGCCAGTATTGGGCAGGGCGGTGAGACCCAGTACTTC. Protein: CASIGQGGETQYF. The rearrangement joins TRBV19 to TRBJ2-5, with D perhaps TRBD1 (5 bases). CDR3 length: 13 amino acids. CDR1 LNHDA and CDR2 SQIVND come from the germline V gene (reference sequence). Trimming removed 7 bases at V and 5 bases at J, with 14 bases between.

This chain uses TRBV19 with TRBJ2-6; the match to TRBD2 covers 7 bases. With V trimmed by 8 bases and J by 4 bases, 11 bases remained unmatched. Germline lookup yields CDR1 LNHDA and CDR2 SQIVND (reference sequence). The CDR3 loop spans 16 amino acids. CDR3 sequence (DNA): TGTGCCAGTGGGGGGGGACGGCGGATAGGGGCCAACGTCCTGACTTTC. Protein sequence: CASGGGRRIGANVLTF.

In this sample, this clone turned up once. The chain recombines TRBV27 with TRBJ1-1; tentative D call: TRBD1 (5 bases). This CDR3 contains 14 residues. V was shortened by 5 bases and J by 1 base, with 11 bases between the two germline ends. Germline V gene data show CDR1 as MNHEY and CDR2 as SMNVEV (reference sequence). The CDR3 loop reads CASSRRTGNTEAFF. The CDR3 DNA sequence: TGTGCCAGCAGTAGAAGAACAGGGAACACTGAAGCTTTCTTT.

The chain recombines TRBV6-5 with TRBJ1-1; maybe TRBD1 (5 bases). V was clipped by 6 bases and J by 1 base, with 15 bases between them. Germline V gives CDR1 MNHEY, CDR2 SVGAGI. The CDR3 sequence is 15 residues long. The CDR3 reads CASSGGAAPNTEAFF. The CDR3 DNA sequence: TGTGCCAGCAGCGGCGGGGCAGCCCCGAACACTGAAGCTTTCTTT.

The rearrangement links TRBV4-2 to TRBJ1-1; no reliable D call. Trimming left V 0 bases short and J 1 base short, with 6 bases between. The CDR3 loop spans 14 amino acids. CDR1 is LGHNA and CDR2 is YNFKEQ in the germline V gene. The CDR3 nucleotides read TGTGCCAGCAGCCAAGATAGAGGGAACACTGAAGCTTTCTTT. This gives the protein CASSQDRGNTEAFF.

The chain links TRBV28 to TRBJ2-1, with TRBD1 as a possible D gene (5 bases). This CDR3 comprises 13 residues. Germline V CDR1 and CDR2: MDHEN, SYDVKM. V lost 2 bases to trimming and J lost 4 bases, with 6 bases between them. The CDR3 here is CASSLPGYNEQFF. The CDR3 coding sequence is TGTGCCAGCAGTTTACCAGGGTACAATGAGCAGTTCTTC. The variable domain in full, completed from reference TRBV28 and TRBJ2-1, reads DVKVTQSSRYLVKRTGEKVFLECVQDMDHENMFWYRQDPGLGLRLIYFSYDVKMKEKGDIPEGYSVSREKKERFSLILESASTNQTSMYLCASSLPGYNEQFFGPGTRLTVL.

The rearrangement links TRBV7-7 to TRBJ2-1; TRBD2 matches at 8 bases. CDR3 length: 15 residues. Germline trimming cut 1 base from V and 7 bases from J; bases unmatched to any gene: 6. Germline lookup yields CDR1 SSHAT and CDR2 FNYEAQ (reference sequence). The CDR3 nucleotides are TGTGCCAGCAGCTTAGATCCGGGAGGGAGGAATGAGCAGTTCTTC. Protein product: CASSLDPGGRNEQFF.

The chain recombines TRBV27 with TRBJ1-1; 7 bases are shared with TRBD1. Germline trimming cut 6 bases from V and 6 bases from J; bases unmatched to any gene: 19. The CDR3 has 17 residues. Germline V gene lookup returns CDR1 MNHEY and CDR2 SMNVEV (reference sequence). The CDR3 spells CASSTRDRVGSLAEAFF. In nucleotides, the CDR3 is TGTGCCAGCAGCACCCGAGACAGGGTAGGGAGTCTCGCTGAAGCTTTCTTT.

The V and J genes are TRBV13 and TRBJ1-2; D ambiguous. CDR3 length: 15 residues. The V end was cut by 4 bases, the J end by 0 bases, with 12 bases between. CDR1 and CDR2 (germline): PRHDT, FYEKMQ (reference sequence). The CDR3 reads CASSSLGQANYGYTF. CDR3 bases: TGTGCCAGCAGCTCCCTTGGGCAGGCTAACTATGGCTACACCTTC.

J is TRBJ1-2 and V is TRBV6-4; D not certain. The CDR3 has 14 amino acids. Trimming pared 0 bases from V and 4 bases from J, leaving 9 bases between. The germline V gene has CDR1 MRHNA and CDR2 SNTAGT. The CDR3 coding sequence is TGTGCCAGCAGTGACTCGATGGGCCTCTATGGCTACACCTTC. Translated: CASSDSMGLYGYTF.

The J gene is TRBJ1-5, the V gene TRBV29-1; a possible D gene is TRBD1 (6 bases). The length of the CDR3 is 17 residues. Germline lookup yields CDR1 SQVTM and CDR2 ANQGSEA. Trimming shortened V by 3 bases and J by 0 bases, and 18 bases separated the two germline ends. The CDR3 DNA is TGCAGCGTTGATTCAGGGGAGGGAGCCCCTAGCAATCAGCCCCAGCATTTT. Protein: CSVDSGEGAPSNQPQHF.

This clone appeared a single time. The chain is built from TRBV12-5 and TRBJ2-7, with a possible D match to TRBD1 (6 bases). The CDR3 is made up of 15 amino acids. Germline V gene lookup returns CDR1 LGHNT and CDR2 FRNRAP. Trimming took off 6 bases at V and 5 bases at J, with 20 bases between the two ends. CDR3 DNA: TGTGCTAGTGGAGTAACCGACAGGTTCTTAGACGAGCAGTACTTC. It yields the protein CASGVTDRFLDEQYF.

The rearrangement uses TRBV7-9 and TRBJ1-4, with TRBD1 matching over 9 bases. The germline V gene has CDR1 SEHNR and CDR2 FQNEAQ (reference sequence). The CDR3 extends over 14 amino acids. V dropped 3 bases and J dropped 8; count of bases not matched to a gene: 4. The CDR3 here is CASSFDRGGEKLFF. CDR3 sequence (DNA): TGTGCCAGCAGCTTCGACAGGGGGGGGGAAAAACTGTTTTTT. Based on the CDR3 plus reference TRBV7-9 and TRBJ1-4, the full variable domain is DTGVSQNPRHKITKRGQNVTFRCDPISEHNRLYWYRQTLGQGPEFLTYFQNEAQLEKSRLLSDRFSAERPKGSFSTLEIQRTEQGDSAMYLCASSFDRGGEKLFFGSGTQLSVL.

V usage is TRBV10-3 and J usage is TRBJ2-3; TRBD1 matches at 7 bases. CDR1 and CDR2 (germline): ENHRY, SYGVKD. This CDR3 is built from 16 residues. The V gene end was trimmed by 6 bases and the J gene end by 2 bases; junction bases not matched to a gene: 11. The chain's CDR3 is CAIRASTGQNTDTQYF. DNA for the CDR3: TGTGCCATCAGGGCAAGTACGGGACAGAACACAGATACGCAGTATTTT.